The 17 T cell receptor beta chains below were found in one sample sequenced in a study of vaccination effects on CD4 cells after COVID-19. TCRdb's copy holds only in-frame clones and misses some; the assay was immunoSEQ multiplex PCR. The top ten hold 1.5% to 2.5% of the sample, which has fewer than 50,000 clones, almost 85% seen once. Peptide-pool stimulation followed by sequencing identified expanded antigen-specific CD4+ clonotypes in the ViraFEST assay. At the end of over 8 days of culture, CD4+ T cells were isolated. The participants, recipients of two vaccine doses, got either BNT162b2 or mRNA-1273. These receptors have no identified antigens. This specimen was CD4+ T cells from PBMCs cultured with HCoV-NL63 spike peptides, taken after COVID-19 vaccination. These receptor sequences come from a human donor who received a COVID-19 vaccine. Some clones in this sample may be carry-over from other donors' samples.

This sequence joins TRBV25-1 and TRBJ2-3; D is unclear. Germline assignment: CDR1 MGHDK and CDR2 SYGVNS. The CDR3 length is 13 residues. V was clipped by 7 bases and J by 2 bases, with 10 bases between them. The CDR3 bases are TGTGCCAGCACGGCTCGGTTCACAGATACGCAGTATTTT. Its translation is CASTARFTDTQYF.

The rearrangement joins TRBV6-6 to TRBJ1-1; no definite D call. This CDR3 region has 13 residues. Germline values: CDR1 MNHNY, CDR2 SVGAGI (reference sequence). Trimming removed 4 bases at V and 4 bases at J, with 10 bases between. CDR3 residues: CASSSEVSTEAFF. Written as DNA, the CDR3 is TGTGCCAGCAGTTCAGAAGTAAGCACTGAAGCTTTCTTT.

The chain links TRBV5-1 to TRBJ1-1; D remains unclear. The CDR3 has 14 residues. V gave up 0 bases and J gave up 2 bases, with 8 bases separating them. CDR1 SGHRS and CDR2 YFSETQ come from the germline V gene. The CDR3 DNA reads as TGCGCCAGCAGCTTGGAACCCAGTAACACTGAAGCTTTCTTT. Translated, it gives CASSLEPSNTEAFF.

The V gene is TRBV4-1, the J gene TRBJ1-2; D perhaps matches TRBD1 (6 bases). The V gene's germline CDR1 is MGHRA and CDR2 YSYEKL. This CDR3 has 19 amino acids. V lost 0 bases and J lost 2, with 22 bases in between. CDR3 sequence (DNA): TGCGCCAGCAGCCAAGATAGGTTTTTTATTAGGGACAACAACTATGGCTACACCTTC. Amino acid sequence: CASSQDRFFIRDNNYGYTF.

The rearrangement joins TRBV5-1 to TRBJ1-2; weak D call: TRBD1 (6 bases). The CDR3 is made up of 15 amino acids. Deletions cut 0 bases from V and 6 bases from J, with 15 bases between. Germline V CDR1 and CDR2: SGHRS, YFSETQ. CDR3 coding DNA: TGCGCCAGCAGCTTGGTAGCCCCAGGGGAAAATGGCTACACCTTC. It encodes CASSLVAPGENGYTF. The full variable domain, rest sourced from reference TRBV5-1 and TRBJ1-2, is KAGVTQTPRYLIKTRGQQVTLSCSPISGHRSVSWYQQTPGQGLQFLFEYFSETQRNKGNFPGRFSGRQFSNSRSEMNVSTLELGDSALYLCASSLVAPGENGYTFGSGTRLTVV.

The J gene is TRBJ2-2, the V gene TRBV3-1 (or the pseudogene TRBV3-2), with D perhaps matching TRBD2 (5 bases). The length of the CDR3 is 16 residues. Trimming left V 4 bases short and J 4 bases short, with 16 bases between. Germline CDR1 is LGHDT and CDR2 is YNNKEL (reference sequence). The CDR3 is CASSPLEGWVTGELFF. DNA of the CDR3: TGTGCCAGCAGCCCCCTCGAGGGTTGGGTCACCGGGGAGCTGTTTTTT.

This clone was observed a single time. This chain uses TRBV7-2 with TRBJ2-1; TRBD1 aligns across 9 bases. The CDR3 extends over 16 amino acids. CDR1 is SGHTA, CDR2 FQGNSA, per germline. With 5 bases clipped from V and 6 bases from J, the junction kept 11 bases outside the gene matches. This chain's CDR3 is CASSLRWDRVSNEQFF. The CDR3 DNA is TGTGCCAGCAGCCTGAGGTGGGACAGGGTAAGCAATGAGCAGTTCTTC.

The V gene is TRBV2, the J gene TRBJ1-5; D uncertain. Germline CDR1 reads SNHLY; CDR2 reads FYNNEI. This CDR3 comprises 14 residues. The V and J ends lost 3 bases and 1 base respectively, with 7 bases between them. The CDR3 region has the DNA TGTGCCAGCAGTGAGGTGACGAGCAATCAGCCCCAGCATTTT. Amino acid sequence: CASSEVTSNQPQHF.

The V call is TRBV7-3, the J call TRBJ2-2, with a possible D match to TRBD1 (6 bases). The CDR3 has 13 amino acids. V shed 7 bases and J shed 1 base, with 7 bases lying between them. Germline assignment: CDR1 SGHTA and CDR2 FQGTGA. The CDR3, as DNA: TGTGCCAGCACCAGGGGGAACACCGGGGAGCTGTTTTTT. This codes for CASTRGNTGELFF.

The chain joins TRBV19 to TRBJ1-2, with 10 bases that match TRBD1. The CDR3 is 15 amino acids. CDR1 and CDR2 from the germline V gene are LNHDA and SQIVND (reference sequence). With V trimmed by 4 bases and J by 7 bases, 9 bases remained unmatched. The CDR3 protein is CASSTAGTGDGGYTF. Here the CDR3 DNA reads TGTGCCAGTAGTACAGCCGGGACAGGGGACGGTGGCTACACCTTC.

This clone was picked up one time. The genes are TRBV6-5 and TRBJ2-5, with D maybe TRBD2 (6 bases). Germline lookup yields CDR1 MNHEY and CDR2 SVGAGI. The CDR3 consists of 12 residues. The V end was cut by 7 bases, the J end by 7 bases, with 13 bases between. The CDR3 is CASTGDKRTQYF. The CDR3 region has the DNA TGTGCCAGCACGGGAGACAAGAGGACCCAGTACTTC.

This clone was seen only once. The chain has TRBV11-2 and TRBJ2-7, with TRBD1 matching over 8 bases. The CDR3 contains 15 residues. V lost 3 bases to trimming and J lost 3 bases; unmatched junction nucleotides: 7. CDR1 SGHAT and CDR2 FQNNGV come from the germline V gene. The CDR3 spells CASSLGGQGGYEQYV. In DNA form, the CDR3 reads TGTGCCAGCAGCTTGGGAGGACAGGGCGGCTACGAGCAGTACGTC.

The chain carries TRBV30 and TRBJ2-1; D is perhaps TRBD1 or TRBD2 (5 bases each). Germline V gives CDR1 GTSNPN, CDR2 SVGIG (reference sequence). V lost 2 bases and J 10 bases, leaving 18 bases between the germline ends. This CDR3 contains 14 residues. The CDR3: CAWSSGTRPWEQFF. The CDR3 region has the DNA TGTGCCTGGAGTTCCGGGACCCGCCCGTGGGAGCAGTTCTTC.

The chain couples TRBV30 to TRBJ2-3; no firm D call. This CDR3 is 12 amino acids long. Germline V lookup: CDR1 GTSNPN, CDR2 SVGIG (reference sequence). V shed 2 bases and J shed 4 bases, with 7 bases lying between them. The CDR3 region is CAWSPHADTQYF. The CDR3 bases are TGTGCCTGGAGTCCCCACGCAGATACGCAGTATTTT.

This chain links TRBV4-1 with TRBJ1-3; D unresolved. V lost 1 base to trimming and J lost 1 base, with 14 bases between them. CDR1 MGHRA and CDR2 YSYEKL come from the germline V gene. The CDR3 covers 17 residues. CDR3 amino acids: CASSQGFGSGSGNTIYF. The CDR3 DNA reads TGCGCCAGCAGCCAAGGTTTTGGGAGTGGGTCTGGAAACACCATATATTTT.

In this sample, this clone turned up once. This chain joins TRBV10-2 and TRBJ1-2; the D is unclear. Germline assignment: CDR1 WSHSY and CDR2 SAAADI. The CDR3 loop spans 14 amino acids. V was trimmed by 2 bases and J by 7 bases, leaving 14 bases between them. The CDR3 region has the DNA TGCGCCAGCAGTGAGACTTGGCAGGTTGGTGGCTACACCTTC. Protein sequence: CASSETWQVGGYTF.

The J gene is TRBJ2-3, the V gene TRBV28, with D unclear. V was cut by 1 base and J by 5 bases, with 13 bases left in between. CDR3 length: 15 amino acids. CDR1 is MDHEN, CDR2 SYDVKM, per germline. CDR3: CASSLSGTGGDTQYF. The CDR3 nucleotides are TGTGCCAGCAGTTTATCTGGTACCGGCGGAGATACGCAGTATTTT.